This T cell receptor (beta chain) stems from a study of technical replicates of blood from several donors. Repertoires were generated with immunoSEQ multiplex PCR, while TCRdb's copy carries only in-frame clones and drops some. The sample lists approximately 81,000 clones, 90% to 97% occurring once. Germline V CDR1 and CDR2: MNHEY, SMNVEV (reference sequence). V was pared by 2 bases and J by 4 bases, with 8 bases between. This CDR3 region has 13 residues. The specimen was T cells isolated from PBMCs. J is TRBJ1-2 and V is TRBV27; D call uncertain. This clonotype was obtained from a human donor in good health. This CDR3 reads CASSLGQGYGYTF. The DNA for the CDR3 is TGTGCCAGCAGTTTAGGGCAAGGCTATGGCTACACCTTC.